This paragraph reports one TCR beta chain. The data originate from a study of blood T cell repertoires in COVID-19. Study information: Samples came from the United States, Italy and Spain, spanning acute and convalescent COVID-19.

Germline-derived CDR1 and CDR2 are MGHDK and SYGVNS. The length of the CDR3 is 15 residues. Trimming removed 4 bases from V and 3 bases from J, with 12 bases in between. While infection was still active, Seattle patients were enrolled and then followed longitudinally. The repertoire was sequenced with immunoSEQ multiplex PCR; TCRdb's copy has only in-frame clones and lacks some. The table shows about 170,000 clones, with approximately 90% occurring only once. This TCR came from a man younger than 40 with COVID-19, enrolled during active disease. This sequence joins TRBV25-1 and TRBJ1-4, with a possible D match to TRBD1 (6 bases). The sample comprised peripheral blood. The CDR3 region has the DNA TGTGCCAGCAGTGGGTGGGGGCTGGCTAATGAAAAACTGTTTTTT. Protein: CASSGWGLANEKLFF.